The 2 T cell receptor beta chains reported below all come from one sample, sequenced in a study of blood T cell repertoires in COVID-19. Sequenced by immunoSEQ multiplex PCR; TCRdb stores in-frame clones only, minus some. The table records fewer than 200,000 clones, around 88% of them present only once. Sequenced input: PBMCs or T cells enriched from blood (not recorded which). Every receptor here comes from a woman in her fifties or sixties in a cohort exposed to, infected with or recovered from COVID-19 (not recorded which).

The chain joins TRBV7-2 to TRBJ2-3; TRBD1 is a possible D gene (5 bases). V lost 1 base, J lost 4 bases, and 12 bases lay in between. From germline, CDR1 is SGHTA and CDR2 FQGNSA. The CDR3 length is 15 residues. CDR3 protein: CASSLGRGASDTQYF. CDR3 nucleotide sequence: TGTGCCAGCAGCTTAGGACGTGGGGCCTCAGATACGCAGTATTTT.

The CDR3 region is CASSQEVRGGGTDTQYF. CDR3 coding DNA: TGTGCCAGCAGCCAAGAGGTCCGGGGGGGAGGCACAGATACGCAGTATTTT. J is TRBJ2-3 and V is TRBV4-2; TRBD2 matches at 8 bases. CDR1 is LGHNA, CDR2 YNFKEQ, per germline. This CDR3 comprises 17 residues. Trimming at V came to 0 bases and at J to 1 base, leaving 6 bases not matched to a gene.